The 26 T cell receptor beta chains below were found in one sample sequenced in a study of PD-1 blockade in mismatch repair-deficient tumors (dated by TCRdb to about 2017). Libraries were made using the immunoSEQ multiplex PCR assay. The table comes from immuneACCESS by way of TCRdb, which keeps in-frame sequences with V and J called. Part of the clones is missing from these tables; in studies checked, under half for an unresolved V gene and the rest for unknown reasons. This sample gives roughly 16,000 clones in total; around 82% of them show up just once. The ten biggest clones cover nearly 3.5% of the sample. Sequences were derived from PBMCs, sampled 4 weeks after starting pembrolizumab. The origin of the receptors is an adult with mismatch repair-deficient cancer.

The gene calls are TRBV5-4 and TRBJ2-1, with 12 bases lining up with TRBD2. This CDR3 has 15 amino acids. Germline CDR1 reads SGHNT; CDR2 reads YYREEE (reference sequence). The J segment lost 10 bases and the V segment lost 4 bases, leaving 9 bases of the junction unmatched. CDR3 region: CASSHGTSGPQEQFF. CDR3 DNA sequence: TGTGCCAGCAGCCATGGGACTAGCGGGCCCCAGGAGCAGTTCTTC.

In this sample, this clone turned up a few times. CDR3 region: CASSYGLAAYEQYF. The CDR3 nucleotides are TGTGCCAGCAGTTACGGTCTAGCTGCCTACGAGCAGTACTTC. The V call is TRBV6-5, the J call TRBJ2-7; D perhaps matches TRBD2 (5 bases). The CDR3 contains 14 residues. Germline V gene data show CDR1 as MNHEY and CDR2 as SVGAGI. V lost 2 bases and J lost 2, with 10 bases in between.

This clone was seen a few times. The J gene is TRBJ2-1, the V gene TRBV19, with TRBD2 matching 8 bases. The germline CDR1 and CDR2 sequences are LNHDA and SQIVND (reference sequence). The CDR3 has 15 amino acids. Trimming cost V 5 bases and J 8 bases; bases outside gene matches: 11. The CDR3 nucleotides read TGTGCCAGTAGTTGGACTAGCCTGGGGGACGATGAGCAGTTCTTC. It yields the protein CASSWTSLGDDEQFF.

This clone has only one observation. The chain recombines TRBV9 with TRBJ1-1; TRBD1 agrees at 7 bases. V lost 0 bases to trimming and J lost 0 bases; unmatched junction nucleotides: 5. Germline V gene data show CDR1 as SGDLS and CDR2 as YYNGEE. This CDR3 is built from 16 residues. CDR3 in amino acids: CASSVATGDLNTEAFF. The CDR3 DNA is TGTGCCAGCAGCGTAGCCACAGGGGACTTGAACACTGAAGCTTTCTTT. Drawing the rest from reference TRBV9 and TRBJ1-1, the complete variable domain is DSGVTQTPKHLITATGQRVTLRCSPRSGDLSVYWYQQSLDQGLQFLIQYYNGEERAKGNILERFSAQQFPDLHSELNLSSLELGDSALYFCASSVATGDLNTEAFFGQGTRLTVV.

The CDR3, as DNA: TGTGCCAGCAGCTTTCTTGGAGAGGTGCAGGGAAACACCATATATTTT. Its translation: CASSFLGEVQGNTIYF. V usage is TRBV5-6 and J usage is TRBJ1-3; D gene ambiguous. This CDR3 is built from 16 residues. Germline V lookup: CDR1 SGHDT, CDR2 YYEEEE. V lost 2 bases and J lost 4, with 16 bases in between.

This sequence joins TRBV10-1 and TRBJ2-2; TRBD1 matches 8 bases. Germline V gives CDR1 WNHNN, CDR2 SYGVQD (reference sequence). CDR3 length: 19 residues. Trimming cost V 2 bases and J 3 bases; bases outside gene matches: 14. CDR3 sequence reads: CASSEGSARGRWDTGELFF. DNA for the CDR3: TGCGCCAGCAGTGAGGGGTCCGCCAGGGGGCGGTGGGACACCGGGGAGCTGTTTTTT.

The chain joins TRBV27 to TRBJ2-2, with 8 bases that match TRBD1. V dropped 10 bases and J dropped 6; count of bases not matched to a gene: 4. Germline assignment: CDR1 MNHEY and CDR2 SMNVEV (reference sequence). The CDR3 is made up of 12 amino acids. CDR3 nucleotides: TGTGCCACCACAGGGGGTCCCGGGGAGCTGTTTTTT. This translates into CATTGGPGELFF.

V usage is TRBV29-1 and J usage is TRBJ2-1, with a weak D call TRBD2 (6 bases). Per the germline V gene, CDR1 is SQVTM and CDR2 is ANQGSEA. This CDR3 spans 13 amino acids. Trimming pared 8 bases from V and 9 bases from J, leaving 20 bases between. The CDR3 bases are TGCAGCATAACTGAATACTTGGGGGGTGAGCAGTTCTTC. Residues: CSITEYLGGEQFF.

The chain employs TRBV28 and TRBJ2-3, with 9 bases identical to TRBD2. Germline V CDR1 and CDR2: MDHEN, SYDVKM. J gave up 7 bases and V 2 bases, and 7 bases lay outside the gene matches. CDR3 length: 15 amino acids. CDR3 nucleotides: TGTGCCAGCAGTTTACCCGGGACTAGCTCGCATACGCAGTATTTT. It specifies CASSLPGTSSHTQYF.

Worth noting for this clone: The same CDR3 is also encoded by other DNA sequences in this sample. The genes are TRBV5-1 and TRBJ2-3; TRBD2 aligns across 10 bases. V shed 4 bases, J shed 0 bases, and the junction held 5 bases outside the gene matches. Germline CDR1 reads SGHRS; CDR2 reads YFSETQ. The CDR3 contains 16 residues. DNA for the CDR3: TGCGCCAGCAGCCTAGGACTAGCGGAAAGCACAGATACGCAGTATTTT. Translation gives CASSLGLAESTDTQYF.

The J gene is TRBJ2-2, the V gene TRBV4-1, with D uncertain. The V end lost 0 bases, the J end lost 8 bases, and 13 bases lay between the germline ends. The CDR3 extends over 15 amino acids. CDR1 and CDR2 from the germline V gene are MGHRA and YSYEKL. CDR3 in amino acids: CASSQERAAAGELFF. The CDR3 DNA reads TGCGCCAGCAGCCAAGAGCGAGCCGCCGCGGGGGAGCTGTTTTTT.

This chain joins TRBV7-3 and TRBJ1-1; D not certain. Trimming cost V 1 base and J 0 bases, with 6 bases left between them. CDR1 is SGHTA and CDR2 is FQGTGA in the germline V gene. The CDR3 is 14 amino acids. CDR3 nucleotide sequence: TGTGCCAGCAGCTTAAGTTCCGTGAACACTGAAGCTTTCTTT. Translation: CASSLSSVNTEAFF. The complete variable domain, with remaining parts taken from reference TRBV7-3 and TRBJ1-1, reads GAGVSQTPSNKVTEKGKYVELRCDPISGHTALYWYRQSLGQGPEFLIYFQGTGAADDSGLPNDRFFAVRPEGSVSTLKIQRTERGDSAVYLCASSLSSVNTEAFFGQGTRLTVV.

The chain is built from TRBV19 and TRBJ2-7; a possible D gene is TRBD1 (5 bases). Germline V gene sequence: CDR1 LNHDA, CDR2 SQIVND (reference sequence). The length of the CDR3 is 17 residues. V dropped 8 bases and J dropped 2 bases, with 25 bases sitting between them. The CDR3 nucleotides are TGTGCCAGTCGTGGTAGGGGATCAGGGTCCCTCGCCTACGAGCAGTACTTC. It yields the protein CASRGRGSGSLAYEQYF. The full variable domain, in which reference TRBV19 and TRBJ2-7 provide the parts outside the CDR3, is DGGITQSPKYLFRKEGQNVTLSCEQNLNHDAMYWYRQDPGQGLRLIYYSQIVNDFQKGDIAEGYSVSREKKESFPLTVTSAQKNPTAFYLCASRGRGSGSLAYEQYFGPGTRLTVT.

This clone has just a few counts. The chain links TRBV6-5 to TRBJ2-7, with 8 bases fitting TRBD2. This CDR3 comprises 12 residues. Germline-derived CDR1 and CDR2 are MNHEY and SVGAGI. Trimming took 5 bases from V and 3 from J; bases not matched to a gene: 0. The DNA for the CDR3 is TGTGCCAGCAGTAGCGGGAGCTACGAGCAGTACTTC. It codes for CASSSGSYEQYF.

The J gene is TRBJ1-1, the V gene TRBV2; D possibly corresponds to TRBD1 (6 bases). Per the germline V gene, CDR1 is SNHLY and CDR2 is FYNNEI. The CDR3 length is 15 residues. V dropped 6 bases and J dropped 2 bases, with 16 bases sitting between them. The CDR3 here is CASRPGQPLNTEAFF. CDR3 in DNA: TGTGCCAGCAGGCCCGGACAGCCCCTTAACACTGAAGCTTTCTTT.

The chain has TRBV28 and TRBJ1-5, with D possibly matching TRBD1 (5 bases). V gave up 4 bases and J gave up 0 bases, with 7 bases separating them. The germline gives CDR1 MDHEN, CDR2 SYDVKM. The CDR3 consists of 14 residues. This CDR3 is CASSYRSSNQPQHF. The DNA of the CDR3 is TGTGCCAGCAGTTACAGGTCTAGCAATCAGCCCCAGCATTTT.

This chain connects TRBV28 to TRBJ2-1; TRBD2 aligns across 9 bases. This CDR3 is built from 15 residues. V was clipped by 6 bases and J by 5 bases; unmatched bases: 8. CDR1 MDHEN and CDR2 SYDVKM come from the germline V gene. DNA of the CDR3: TGTGCCAGCAGCCACCATAGCGGGGGTAACAATGAGCAGTTCTTC. Translation gives CASSHHSGGNNEQFF.

This clone was counted a single time. The rearrangement links TRBV5-1 to TRBJ2-5; 9 bases fit TRBD2. This CDR3 has 16 residues. CDR1 SGHRS and CDR2 YFSETQ come from the germline V gene. Trimming took 0 bases from V and 2 from J; bases not matched to a gene: 5. CDR3 residues: CASSLGLAELQETQYF. CDR3 nucleotides: TGCGCCAGCAGCTTGGGACTAGCGGAGCTACAAGAGACCCAGTACTTC.

The chain links TRBV25-1 to TRBJ2-5, with TRBD1 matching 7 bases. Germline CDR1 MGHDK, CDR2 SYGVNS. J lost 4 bases, V lost 3 bases, and 5 bases had no gene match. The CDR3 has 14 residues. The CDR3 loop is CASSDSGGRETQYF. For the CDR3, the DNA is TGTGCCAGCAGTGACTCAGGGGGACGAGAGACCCAGTACTTC.

This clone was detected a few times. CDR3 coding DNA: TGTGCCAGCAGCCGCGACAATAGCAATCAGCCCCAGCATTTT. This sequence encodes CASSRDNSNQPQHF. The rearrangement uses TRBV7-2 and TRBJ1-5; D remains ambiguous. Germline V gives CDR1 SGHTA, CDR2 FQGNSA. The CDR3 consists of 14 residues. Trimming left V 5 bases short and J 0 bases short, with 8 bases between.

This clone has a handful of counts. The CDR3 is CASSPGGVSNQPQHF. The CDR3 bases are TGTGCCAGCAGCCCCGGGGGGGTTAGCAATCAGCCCCAGCATTTT. This sequence joins TRBV28 and TRBJ1-5; a possible D gene is TRBD1 (5 bases). V shed 6 bases and J shed 0 bases, with 12 bases lying between them. This CDR3 spans 15 amino acids. CDR1 MDHEN and CDR2 SYDVKM come from the germline V gene.

The V and J genes are TRBV10-3 and TRBJ2-7; 7 nucleotides agree with TRBD1. The CDR3 is 16 residues long. Germline V lookup: CDR1 ENHRY, CDR2 SYGVKD. The V and J ends lost 0 bases and 5 bases, in that order; junction bases with no gene match: 10. CDR3 sequence reads: CAISESSAQGTHEQYF. CDR3 coding DNA: TGTGCCATCAGTGAGTCGTCGGCACAGGGGACCCACGAGCAGTACTTC.

V gene TRBV9 combines with J gene TRBJ1-2; 8 bases align to TRBD1. CDR3 length: 13 residues. Germline CDR1 SGDLS, CDR2 YYNGEE. With 0 bases clipped from V and 6 bases from J, the junction kept 1 base outside the gene matches. The CDR3 loop is CASSVGTGNGYTF. CDR3 nucleotide sequence: TGTGCCAGCAGCGTAGGGACAGGGAATGGCTACACCTTC. The full variable domain, in which reference TRBV9 and TRBJ1-2 provide the parts outside the CDR3, is DSGVTQTPKHLITATGQRVTLRCSPRSGDLSVYWYQQSLDQGLQFLIQYYNGEERAKGNILERFSAQQFPDLHSELNLSSLELGDSALYFCASSVGTGNGYTFGSGTRLTVV.

The chain joins TRBV18 to TRBJ2-7; 9 bases are a match to TRBD2. Germline V gene sequence: CDR1 KGHSH, CDR2 LQKENI. This CDR3 has 15 amino acids. The V gene end was trimmed by 3 bases and the J gene end by 6 bases; junction bases not matched to a gene: 9. CDR3 residues: CASSPSIAGDGEQYF. CDR3 DNA: TGTGCCAGCTCACCCTCAATAGCGGGAGATGGCGAGCAGTACTTC.

V gene TRBV5-8 combines with J gene TRBJ2-3; D perhaps matches TRBD2 (5 bases). Germline V gene sequence: CDR1 SGHTS, CDR2 YDEGEE. The length of the CDR3 is 15 residues. V was cut by 0 bases and J by 4 bases, with 12 bases left in between. CDR3 sequence (DNA): TGTGCCAGCAGCTTGGGAGGGTACAGCGCAGATACGCAGTATTTT. As protein: CASSLGGYSADTQYF.

The count of this clone is one. This chain uses TRBV19 with TRBJ2-7, with D possibly matching TRBD2 (6 bases). CDR1 and CDR2 (germline): LNHDA, SQIVND (reference sequence). V lost 3 bases to trimming and J lost 4 bases, with 19 bases between them. This CDR3 is 16 amino acids long. This CDR3 reads CASSMAPTRAGYEQYF. The DNA of the CDR3 is TGTGCCAGTAGTATGGCCCCGACTAGGGCGGGGTACGAGCAGTACTTC.